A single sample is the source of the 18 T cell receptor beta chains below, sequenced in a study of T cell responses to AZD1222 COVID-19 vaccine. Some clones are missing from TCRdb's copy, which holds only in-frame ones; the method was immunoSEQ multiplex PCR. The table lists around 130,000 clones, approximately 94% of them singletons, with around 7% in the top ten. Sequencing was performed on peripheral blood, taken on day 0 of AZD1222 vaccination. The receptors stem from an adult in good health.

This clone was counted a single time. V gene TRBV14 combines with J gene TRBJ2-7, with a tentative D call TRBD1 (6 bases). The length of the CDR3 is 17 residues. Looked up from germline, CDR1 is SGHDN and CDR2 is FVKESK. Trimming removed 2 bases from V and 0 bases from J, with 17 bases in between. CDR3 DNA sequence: TGTGCCAGCAGCCAAAACCACAGGGTGGGAAACTCCTACGAGCAGTACTTC. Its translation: CASSQNHRVGNSYEQYF.

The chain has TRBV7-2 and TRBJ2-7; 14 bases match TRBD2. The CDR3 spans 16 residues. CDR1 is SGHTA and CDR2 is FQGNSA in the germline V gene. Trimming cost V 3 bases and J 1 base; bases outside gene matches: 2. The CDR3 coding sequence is TGTGCCAGCAGCTTCGGACTAGCGGGAGGATCCTACGAGCAGTACTTC. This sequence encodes CASSFGLAGGSYEQYF.

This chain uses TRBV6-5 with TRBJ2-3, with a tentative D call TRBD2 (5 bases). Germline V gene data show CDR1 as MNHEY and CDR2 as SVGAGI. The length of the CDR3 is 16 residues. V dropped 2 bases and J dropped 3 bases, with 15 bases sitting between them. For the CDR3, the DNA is TGTGCCAGCAGTTACATGTCGGGGATATTAACAGATACGCAGTATTTT. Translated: CASSYMSGILTDTQYF.

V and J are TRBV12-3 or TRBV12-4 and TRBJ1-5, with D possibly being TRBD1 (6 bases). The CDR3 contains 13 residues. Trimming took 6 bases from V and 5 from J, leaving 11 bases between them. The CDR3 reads CASRGAGYQPQHF. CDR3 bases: TGTGCCAGCAGGGGGGCAGGGTATCAGCCCCAGCATTTT.

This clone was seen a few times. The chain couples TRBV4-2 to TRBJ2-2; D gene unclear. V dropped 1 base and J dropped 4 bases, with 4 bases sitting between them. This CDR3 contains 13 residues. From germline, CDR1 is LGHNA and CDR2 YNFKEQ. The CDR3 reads CASSQVITGELFF. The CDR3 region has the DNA TGTGCCAGCAGCCAAGTGATCACCGGGGAGCTGTTTTTT.

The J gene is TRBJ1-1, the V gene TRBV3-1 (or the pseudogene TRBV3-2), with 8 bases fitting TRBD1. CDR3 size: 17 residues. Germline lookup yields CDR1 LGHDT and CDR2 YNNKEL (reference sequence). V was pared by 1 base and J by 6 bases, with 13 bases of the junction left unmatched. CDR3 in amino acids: CASSQGQGQGLLAEAFF. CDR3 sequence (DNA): TGTGCCAGCAGCCAAGGTCAAGGACAGGGTCTTTTGGCTGAAGCTTTCTTT.

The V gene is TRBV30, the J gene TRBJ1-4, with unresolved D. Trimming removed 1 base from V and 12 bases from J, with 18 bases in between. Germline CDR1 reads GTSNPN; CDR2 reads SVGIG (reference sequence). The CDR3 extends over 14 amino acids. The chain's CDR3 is CAWSAQFLGSELFF. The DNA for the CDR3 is TGTGCCTGGAGTGCGCAATTTTTAGGGAGTGAACTGTTTTTT. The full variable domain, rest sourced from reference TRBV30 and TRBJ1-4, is SQTIHQWPATLVQPVGSPLSLECTVEGTSNPNLYWYRQAAGRGLQLLFYSVGIGQISSEVPQNLSASRPQDRQFILSSKKLLLSDSGFYLCAWSAQFLGSELFFGSGTQLSVL.

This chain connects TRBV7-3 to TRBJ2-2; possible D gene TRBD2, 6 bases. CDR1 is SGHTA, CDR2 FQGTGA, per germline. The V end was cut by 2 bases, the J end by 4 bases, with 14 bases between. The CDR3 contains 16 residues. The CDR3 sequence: CASSLVGGDFTGELFF. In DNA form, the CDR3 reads TGTGCCAGCAGCTTAGTAGGAGGGGACTTCACCGGGGAGCTGTTTTTT.

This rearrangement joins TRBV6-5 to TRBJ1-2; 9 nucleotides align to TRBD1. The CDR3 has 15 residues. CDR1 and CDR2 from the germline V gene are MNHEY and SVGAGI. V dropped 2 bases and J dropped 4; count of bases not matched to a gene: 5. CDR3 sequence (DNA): TGTGCCAGCAGTTACACACCGGACAGGGGCTATGGCTACACCTTC. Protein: CASSYTPDRGYGYTF.

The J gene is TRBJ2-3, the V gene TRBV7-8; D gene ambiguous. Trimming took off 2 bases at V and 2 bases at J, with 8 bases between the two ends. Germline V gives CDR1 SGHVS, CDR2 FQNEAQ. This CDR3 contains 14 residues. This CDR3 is CASSLSTITDTQYF. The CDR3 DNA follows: TGTGCCAGCAGCTTATCGACGATCACAGATACGCAGTATTTT.

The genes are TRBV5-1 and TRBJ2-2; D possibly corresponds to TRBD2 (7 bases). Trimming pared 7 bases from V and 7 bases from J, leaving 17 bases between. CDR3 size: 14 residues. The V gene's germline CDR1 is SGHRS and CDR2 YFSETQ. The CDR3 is CASSLGGQSGELFF. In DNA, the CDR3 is TGCGCCAGCTCCCTGGGGGGGCAAAGCGGGGAGCTGTTTTTT.

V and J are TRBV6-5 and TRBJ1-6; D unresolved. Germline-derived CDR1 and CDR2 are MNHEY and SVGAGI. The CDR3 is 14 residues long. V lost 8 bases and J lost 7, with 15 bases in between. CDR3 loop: CASDETAGNSPLHF. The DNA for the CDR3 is TGTGCCAGCGACGAAACCGCGGGGAATTCACCCCTCCACTTT.

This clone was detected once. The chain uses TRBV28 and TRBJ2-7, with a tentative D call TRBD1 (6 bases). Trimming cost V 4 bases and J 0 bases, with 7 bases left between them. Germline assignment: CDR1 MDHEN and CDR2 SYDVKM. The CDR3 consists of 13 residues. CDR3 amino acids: CASSSGHSYEQYF. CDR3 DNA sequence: TGTGCCAGCAGTTCGGGACACTCCTACGAGCAGTACTTC.

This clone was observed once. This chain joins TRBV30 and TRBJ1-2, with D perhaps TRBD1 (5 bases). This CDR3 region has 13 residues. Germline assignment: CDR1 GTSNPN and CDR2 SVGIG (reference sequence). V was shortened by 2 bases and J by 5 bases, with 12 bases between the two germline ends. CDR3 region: CAWSPDNFYGYTF. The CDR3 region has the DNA TGTGCCTGGAGTCCGGACAACTTTTATGGCTACACCTTC.

The CDR3 spells CASSPPETGGKYGYTF. The CDR3 bases are TGTGCCAGCAGCCCCCCTGAGACAGGGGGAAAGTATGGCTACACCTTC. The chain has TRBV5-4 and TRBJ1-2, with TRBD1 matching over 9 bases. After removal of 4 bases from V and 5 bases from J, the junction contained 12 bases not matched to a gene. The CDR3 is 16 residues long. Germline lookup yields CDR1 SGHNT and CDR2 YYREEE (reference sequence).

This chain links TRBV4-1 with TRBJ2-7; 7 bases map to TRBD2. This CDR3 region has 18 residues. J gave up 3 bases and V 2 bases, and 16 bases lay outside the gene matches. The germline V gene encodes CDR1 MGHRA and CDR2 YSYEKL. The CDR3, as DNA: TGCGCCAGCAGCCAATTAGGGTTGTCCGGGACTACGGTCTACGAGCAGTACTTC. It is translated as CASSQLGLSGTTVYEQYF.

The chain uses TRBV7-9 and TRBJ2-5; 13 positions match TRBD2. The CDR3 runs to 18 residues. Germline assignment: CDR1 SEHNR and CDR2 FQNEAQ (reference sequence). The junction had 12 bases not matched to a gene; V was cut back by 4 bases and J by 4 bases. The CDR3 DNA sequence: TGTGCCAGCAGCTCTCCACCCGGACTAGCGGGAGAGGGAGAGACCCAGTACTTC. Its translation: CASSSPPGLAGEGETQYF.

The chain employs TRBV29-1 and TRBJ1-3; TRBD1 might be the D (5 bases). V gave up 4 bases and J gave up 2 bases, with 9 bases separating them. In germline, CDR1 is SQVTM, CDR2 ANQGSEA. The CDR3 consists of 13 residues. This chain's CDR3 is CSVGGRAGNTIYF. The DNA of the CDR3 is TGCAGCGTTGGGGGCAGGGCTGGAAACACCATATATTTT.